The 10 T cell receptor beta chains below all came from one sample that was sequenced in a study of T cells after posttransplantation cyclophosphamide. Generated by immunoSEQ multiplex PCR, the TCRdb table keeps only in-frame clones and is missing some. The sample contains under 15,000 clones, none occurring once; 25% to 30% lies in the top ten. Busulfan-fludarabine conditioning, marrow transplant, and cyclophosphamide on days +3 and +4 were administered. The sequences come from PBMCs, collected after allogeneic stem cell transplant with posttransplant cyclophosphamide. These TCRs come from a female patient aged 40 to 50 who received an allogeneic stem cell transplant from an unrelated donor, was CMV-positive, and had acute GVHD only. Part of the T cells may come from the graft donor.

This clone was recorded a few times. The V gene is TRBV7-3, the J gene TRBJ1-2, with D unclear. This CDR3 spans 14 amino acids. V was shortened by 3 bases and J by 4 bases, with 12 bases between the two germline ends. The germline gives CDR1 SGHTA, CDR2 FQGTGA. CDR3 sequence: CASSFPTEVYGYTF. The CDR3 region has the DNA TGTGCCAGCAGCTTCCCGACGGAGGTCTATGGCTACACCTTC.

This clone was observed a handful of times. The V gene is TRBV4-1, the J gene TRBJ2-5, with D hard to call. The CDR3 consists of 14 residues. CDR1 is MGHRA, CDR2 YSYEKL, per germline. The V end lost 0 bases, the J end lost 3 bases, and 8 bases lay between the germline ends. CDR3 loop: CASSQDNQEETQYF. DNA for the CDR3: TGCGCCAGCAGCCAAGATAACCAGGAAGAGACCCAGTACTTC.

This clone was picked up many times. The chain employs TRBV27 and TRBJ1-1; 11 bases are shared with TRBD1. With V trimmed by 6 bases and J by 3 bases, 9 bases remained unmatched. The CDR3 sequence is 16 residues long. CDR1 MNHEY and CDR2 SMNVEV come from the germline V gene (reference sequence). In nucleotides, the CDR3 is TGTGCCAGCAGCTCGCCGGGACAGGGGGTAGACACTGAAGCTTTCTTT. This encodes CASSSPGQGVDTEAFF.

This clone occurred many times. The chain joins TRBV6-5 to TRBJ2-1, with 11 nucleotides matching TRBD2. V lost 2 bases, J lost 9 bases, and 6 bases stayed unmatched. Looked up from germline, CDR1 is MNHEY and CDR2 is SVGAGI. There are 15 residues in the CDR3. The CDR3 DNA reads as TGTGCCAGCAGTTACGGACTAGCGGGCTCGGTTGAGCAGTTCTTC. Translated, it gives CASSYGLAGSVEQFF.

This clone was counted a few times. The chain links TRBV11-2 to TRBJ1-4; 7 nucleotides align to TRBD1. The length of the CDR3 is 15 residues. CDR1 and CDR2 from the germline V gene are SGHAT and FQNNGV. V shed 5 bases and J 4 bases; nucleotides not matched to a gene: 7. In DNA form, the CDR3 reads TGTGCCAGCAGCGCACAGGGGCTTCTTAATGAAAAACTGTTTTTT. It translates to CASSAQGLLNEKLFF.

This clone was counted at least ten times. The J gene is TRBJ1-1, the V gene TRBV11-1; D not resolved. V lost 5 bases to trimming and J lost 4 bases, with 14 bases between them. Per the germline V gene, CDR1 is SGHAT and CDR2 is FQDESV (reference sequence). The CDR3 has 14 residues. The CDR3 DNA reads TGTGCCAGCAGCGCACGGGAATACTCCACTGAAGCTTTCTTT. Translation gives CASSAREYSTEAFF. The full variable domain, in which reference TRBV11-1 and TRBJ1-1 provide the parts outside the CDR3, is EAEVAQSPRYKITEKSQAVAFWCDPISGHATLYWYRQILGQGPELLVQFQDESVVDDSQLPKDRFSAERLKGVDSTLKIQPAELGDSAMYLCASSAREYSTEAFFGQGTRLTVV.

This clone was counted a few times. The genes are TRBV5-1 and TRBJ2-5; the match to TRBD1 covers 8 bases. From germline, CDR1 is SGHRS and CDR2 YFSETQ. This CDR3 is built from 14 residues. J lost 3 bases, V lost 3 bases, and 4 bases had no gene match. DNA for the CDR3: TGCGCCAGCAGCTCGGGACAGGCCGAAGAGACCCAGTACTTC. Encoded protein: CASSSGQAEETQYF.

Here the CDR3 DNA reads TGTGCCAGCAGCGCAGCCCGGGACAGGGGCACGTTGGGCACAGATACGCAGTATTTT. Translating it yields CASSAARDRGTLGTDTQYF. The V and J genes are TRBV9 and TRBJ2-3; 10 bases map to TRBD1. V lost 3 bases, J lost 1 base, and 14 bases stayed unmatched. Germline V CDR1 and CDR2: SGDLS, YYNGEE. There are 19 residues in the CDR3.

Many counts were recorded for this clone. The chain joins TRBV30 to TRBJ1-2, with 7 bases identical to TRBD1. The CDR3 has 12 amino acids. The germline CDR1 and CDR2 sequences are GTSNPN and SVGIG (reference sequence). The V gene end was trimmed by 4 bases and the J gene end by 3 bases; junction bases not matched to a gene: 2. The CDR3 DNA reads as TGTGCCTGGACAGGGGGTCACTATGGCTACACCTTC. Its translation: CAWTGGHYGYTF.

In its sample, this clone was seen many times. The V and J genes are TRBV10-3 and TRBJ1-2; D remains unclear. CDR3 length: 13 residues. Germline V gives CDR1 ENHRY, CDR2 SYGVKD. V dropped 0 bases and J dropped 8 bases, with 10 bases sitting between them. The CDR3 DNA sequence: TGTGCCATCAGTGAGTCTCTACAGTCCGGCTACACCTTC. This sequence encodes CAISESLQSGYTF.